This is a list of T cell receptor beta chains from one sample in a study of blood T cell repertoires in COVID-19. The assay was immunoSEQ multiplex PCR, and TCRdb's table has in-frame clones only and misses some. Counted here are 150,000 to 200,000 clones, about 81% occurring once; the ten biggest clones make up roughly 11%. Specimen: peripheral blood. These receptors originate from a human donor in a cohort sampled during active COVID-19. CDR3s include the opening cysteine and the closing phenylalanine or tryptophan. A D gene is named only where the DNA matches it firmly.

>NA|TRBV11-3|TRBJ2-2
CASSLERDAGELFF
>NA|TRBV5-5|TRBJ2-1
CASSLQGLSEQFF
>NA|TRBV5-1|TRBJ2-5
CASSLSGGGEDQETQYF
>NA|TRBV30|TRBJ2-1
CAWALLAGTYNEQFF
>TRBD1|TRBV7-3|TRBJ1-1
CASSPTGVYDTEAFF
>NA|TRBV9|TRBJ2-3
CASSVWVADTDTQYF
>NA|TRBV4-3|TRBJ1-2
CASSQTQRSYGYTF
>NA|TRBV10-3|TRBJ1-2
CAISLQIGDGYTF
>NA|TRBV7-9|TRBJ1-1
CASSEEGVGRNTEAFF
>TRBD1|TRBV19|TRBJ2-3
CATRTTGTGVYTQYF
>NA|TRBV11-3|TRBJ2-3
CASSLGQSTDTQYF
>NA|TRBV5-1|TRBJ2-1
CASSRDYNEQFF
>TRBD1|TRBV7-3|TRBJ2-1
CASSWGQISYNEQFF
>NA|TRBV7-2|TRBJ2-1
CASSLMWRAENEQFF
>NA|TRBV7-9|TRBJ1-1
CASSFFSGHSTEAFF
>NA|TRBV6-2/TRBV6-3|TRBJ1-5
CASSYLTGWEQPQHF
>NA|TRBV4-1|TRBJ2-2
CASSQLYAGVNTGELFF
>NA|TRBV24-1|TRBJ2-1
CATSDPSVAYNEQFF
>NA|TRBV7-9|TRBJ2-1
CASSLVQGDNEQFF
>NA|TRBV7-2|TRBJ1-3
CASSLDILRNTIYF
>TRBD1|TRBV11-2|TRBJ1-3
CASSLGGGAGNTIYF
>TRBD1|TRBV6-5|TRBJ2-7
CASRTTGGGGEYF
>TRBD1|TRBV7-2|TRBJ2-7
CASSTGQGRREQYF
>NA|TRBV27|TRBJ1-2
CATASGSNYGYTF
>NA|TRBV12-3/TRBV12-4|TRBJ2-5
CASSRDEETQYF
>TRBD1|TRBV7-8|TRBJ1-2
CASSRGQGNYGYTF
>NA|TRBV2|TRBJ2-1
CASSGSFLEQFF
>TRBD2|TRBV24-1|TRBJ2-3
CATSDGGSGDTDTQYF
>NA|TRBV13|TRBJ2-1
CASRTTGSYNEQFF
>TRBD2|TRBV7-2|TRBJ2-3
CASSTTSGNTDTQYF
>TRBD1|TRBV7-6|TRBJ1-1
CASSLGAGGLGTEAFF
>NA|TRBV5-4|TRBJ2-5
CASSLTKRAGGETQYF
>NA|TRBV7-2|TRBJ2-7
CASSSIDRIVAYEQYF
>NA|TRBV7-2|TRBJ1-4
CASSLDRSKLFF
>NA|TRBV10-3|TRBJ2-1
CAIRGDGGRGNMGDNNEQFF
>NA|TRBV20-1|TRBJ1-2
CSASPGGNYGYTF